Below, one TCR beta chain is given with its context. The protocol was immunoSEQ multiplex PCR, while the TCRdb copy is restricted to in-frame clones and leaves out a portion. The sample holds about 190,000 clones, about 86% seen once. The record originates from a study of blood T cell repertoires in COVID-19. About the study: There were acute and convalescent COVID-19 samples, and they came from the United States, Italy and Spain.

This CDR3 region has 17 residues. CDR1 and CDR2 (germline): SNHLY, FYNNEI. Trimming pared 0 bases from V and 0 bases from J, leaving 14 bases between. This clonotype originated in a man aged 50 to 59 with active or convalescent COVID-19. The sample taken for sequencing was peripheral blood. The V gene is TRBV2, the J gene TRBJ1-2; D unresolved. CDR3 coding DNA: TGTGCCAGCAGTGAAGCGCTTGGGGAGGGCACTAACTATGGCTACACCTTC. Translation gives CASSEALGEGTNYGYTF.